The next 4 T cell receptor beta chains were all read from a single sample in a study of blood T cells in healthy people across ages (dated by TCRdb to between 2014 and 2017). Library construction relied on 5' RACE. Reads for this sample came from an Illumina HiSeq 2500. A second PCR of about 6 to 11 cycles was performed with a sample-barcoded 5' primer and a J-beta primer mix. TCRdb cleaned the public reads at Q25 with fastp, built clones with MiXCR and kept in-frame beta chains. Entries that share a CDR3 protein sequence are merged under the most common genes and DNA. The sample table contains hundreds of thousands of distinct CDR3 sequences; only one count was recorded for about 29% of them. The top ten constitute 3% to 4.5% of the sample. The sample was also linked to a second study, of T cells of mothers and their children.

Sequenced material: blood. Every receptor here comes from a boy younger than 10 in good health.

The rearrangement joins TRBV20-1 to TRBJ2-2, with TRBD2 identical over 10 bases. Looked up from germline, CDR1 is DFQATT and CDR2 is SNEGSKA (reference sequence). The ends lost 2 bases at V and 8 bases at J; junction bases unmatched: 8. The CDR3 is 15 residues long. The chain's CDR3 is CSARLAGVTRGELFF. The CDR3 region has the DNA TGCAGTGCTAGACTAGCGGGAGTGACGAGGGGGGAGCTGTTTTTT.

V is TRBV29-1 and J is TRBJ2-1, with 10 bases fitting TRBD2. The CDR3 consists of 13 residues. Trimming cost V 6 bases and J 5 bases; bases outside gene matches: 4. Per the germline V gene, CDR1 is SQVTM and CDR2 is ANQGSEA. The CDR3 sequence is CSVGTSVHNEQFF. The CDR3 nucleotides read TGCAGCGTGGGGACTAGCGTCCACAATGAGCAGTTCTTC.

The chain uses TRBV2 and TRBJ2-7, with 8 bases aligning to TRBD1. This CDR3 region has 13 residues. Germline trimming cut 8 bases from V and 6 bases from J; bases unmatched to any gene: 9. Germline-derived CDR1 and CDR2 are SNHLY and FYNNEI. The CDR3 sequence is CASSGQEGLEQYF. CDR3 nucleotides: TGTGCCAGCTCGGGACAGGAGGGGCTCGAGCAGTACTTC.

This clonotype was seen only a few times. CDR3 DNA sequence: TGCGCCAGCAGCCAAAGAGGAGGGTACGAGCAGTACTTC. This gives the protein CASSQRGGYEQYF. The V and J genes are TRBV4-1 and TRBJ2-5; the D gene is possibly TRBD2 (6 bases). Near its end, the DNA agrees better with TRBJ2-7, so the J call may be wrong. The CDR3 covers 13 residues. Germline V gene sequence: CDR1 MGHRA, CDR2 YSYEKL.